The clone carrying this T cell receptor (beta chain) was recorded at least ten times. Its specificity is not known. In TCRdb, the RT-PCR reads were re-called with MiXCR into one record per CDR3 protein. The table records about 700,000 distinct CDR3 sequences, 15% to 19% of them present only once. The data belong to a study of response to subunit inactivated influenza vaccine. The germline V gene has CDR1 SQVTM and CDR2 ANQGSEA. The ends lost 7 bases at V and 7 bases at J; junction bases unmatched: 9. The CDR3 spans 12 residues. Study observations and caveats: The authors suggested that few new T cells are recruited per seasonal influenza vaccination.

Sequenced here: PBMCs from blood, sampled about 11 days after vaccination. V is TRBV29-1 and J is TRBJ1-2, with 7 bases matching TRBD1. The sequence came from a man between 45 and 60 years old who received an inactivated influenza vaccine. CDR3: CSGTDRASGYTF. The CDR3 DNA reads as TGCAGCGGGACCGACAGGGCATCTGGCTACACCTTC.